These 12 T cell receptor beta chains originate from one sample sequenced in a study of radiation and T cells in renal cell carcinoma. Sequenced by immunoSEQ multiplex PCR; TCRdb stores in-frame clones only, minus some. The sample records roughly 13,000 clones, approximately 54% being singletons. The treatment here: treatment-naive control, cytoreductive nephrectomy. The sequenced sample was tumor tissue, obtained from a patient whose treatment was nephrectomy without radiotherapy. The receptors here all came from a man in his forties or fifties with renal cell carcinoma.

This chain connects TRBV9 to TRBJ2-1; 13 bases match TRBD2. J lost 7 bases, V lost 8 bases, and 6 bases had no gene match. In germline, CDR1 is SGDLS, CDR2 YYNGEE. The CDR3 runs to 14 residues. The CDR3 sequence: CASTSGGAANEQFF. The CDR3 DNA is TGTGCCAGTACTAGCGGGGGGGCTGCTAATGAGCAGTTCTTC.

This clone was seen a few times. The CDR3 sequence is CASGTEAFF. CDR3 sequence (DNA): TGTGCCAGCGGGACTGAAGCTTTCTTT. The chain carries TRBV2 and TRBJ1-1, with D unclear. There are 9 residues in the CDR3. Germline CDR1 is SNHLY and CDR2 is FYNNEI. The V and J ends lost 8 bases and 5 bases respectively, with 3 bases between them.

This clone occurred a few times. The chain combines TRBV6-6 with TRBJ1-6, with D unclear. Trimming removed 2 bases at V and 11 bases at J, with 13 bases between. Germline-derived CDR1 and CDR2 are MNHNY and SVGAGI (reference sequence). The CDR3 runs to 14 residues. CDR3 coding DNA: TGTGCCAGCAGTTACGCCGAATCTGCGGCACCCCTCCACTTT. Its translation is CASSYAESAAPLHF.

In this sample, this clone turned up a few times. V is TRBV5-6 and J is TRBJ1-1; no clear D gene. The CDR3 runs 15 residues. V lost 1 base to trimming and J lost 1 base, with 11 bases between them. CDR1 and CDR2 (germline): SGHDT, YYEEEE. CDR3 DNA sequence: TGTGCCAGCAGCTTGTATATTAGGACGAACACTGAAGCTTTCTTT. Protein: CASSLYIRTNTEAFF.

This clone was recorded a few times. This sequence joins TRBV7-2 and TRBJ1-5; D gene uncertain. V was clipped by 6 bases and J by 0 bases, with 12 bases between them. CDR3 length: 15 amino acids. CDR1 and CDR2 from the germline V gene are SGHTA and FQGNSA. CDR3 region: CASSWTGNSNQPQHF. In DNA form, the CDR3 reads TGTGCCAGCAGTTGGACCGGGAATAGCAATCAGCCCCAGCATTTT.

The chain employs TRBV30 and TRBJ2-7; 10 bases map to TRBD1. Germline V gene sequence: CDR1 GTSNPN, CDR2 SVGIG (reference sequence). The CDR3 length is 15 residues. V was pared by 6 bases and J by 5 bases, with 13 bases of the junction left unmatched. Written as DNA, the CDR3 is TGTGCCTGTCACAACCGGGACAGGGGATACAACGAGCAGTACTTC. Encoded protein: CACHNRDRGYNEQYF.

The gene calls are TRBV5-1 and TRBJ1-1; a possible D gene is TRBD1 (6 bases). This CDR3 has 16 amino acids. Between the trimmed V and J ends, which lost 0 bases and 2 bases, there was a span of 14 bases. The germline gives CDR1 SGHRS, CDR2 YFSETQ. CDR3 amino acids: CASSLARGAENTEAFF. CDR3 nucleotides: TGCGCCAGCAGCTTGGCGAGGGGGGCGGAAAACACTGAAGCTTTCTTT.

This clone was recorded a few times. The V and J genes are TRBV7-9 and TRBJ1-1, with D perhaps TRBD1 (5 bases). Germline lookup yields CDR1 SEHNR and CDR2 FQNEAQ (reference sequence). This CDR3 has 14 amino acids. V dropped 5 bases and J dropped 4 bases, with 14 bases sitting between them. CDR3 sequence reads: CASSPQGRSTEAFF. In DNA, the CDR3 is TGTGCCAGCAGCCCGCAGGGAAGAAGCACTGAAGCTTTCTTT. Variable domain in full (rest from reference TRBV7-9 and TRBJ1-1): DTGVSQNPRHKITKRGQNVTFRCDPISEHNRLYWYRQTLGQGPEFLTYFQNEAQLEKSRLLSDRFSAERPKGSFSTLEIQRTEQGDSAMYLCASSPQGRSTEAFFGQGTRLTVV.

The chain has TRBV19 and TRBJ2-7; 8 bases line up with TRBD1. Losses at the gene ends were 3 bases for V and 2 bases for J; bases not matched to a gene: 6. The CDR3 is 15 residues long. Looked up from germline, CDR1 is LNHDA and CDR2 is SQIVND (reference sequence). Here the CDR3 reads CASSMMDRAAYEQYF. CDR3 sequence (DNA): TGTGCCAGTAGTATGATGGACAGGGCCGCCTACGAGCAGTACTTC.

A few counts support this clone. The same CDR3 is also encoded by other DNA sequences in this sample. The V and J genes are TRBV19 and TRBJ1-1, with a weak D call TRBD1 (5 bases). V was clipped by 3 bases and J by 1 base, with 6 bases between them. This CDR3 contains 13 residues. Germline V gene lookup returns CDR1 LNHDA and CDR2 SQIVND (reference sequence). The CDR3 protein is CASSIRGNTEAFF. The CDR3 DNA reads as TGTGCCAGTAGTATTAGGGGGAACACTGAAGCTTTCTTT.

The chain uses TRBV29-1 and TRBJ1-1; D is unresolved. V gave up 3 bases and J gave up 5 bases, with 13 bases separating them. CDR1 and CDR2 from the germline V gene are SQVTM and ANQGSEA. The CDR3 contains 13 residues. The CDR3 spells CSVDSSLRTEAFF. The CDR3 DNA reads TGCAGCGTTGACTCCTCCCTGAGGACTGAAGCTTTCTTT.

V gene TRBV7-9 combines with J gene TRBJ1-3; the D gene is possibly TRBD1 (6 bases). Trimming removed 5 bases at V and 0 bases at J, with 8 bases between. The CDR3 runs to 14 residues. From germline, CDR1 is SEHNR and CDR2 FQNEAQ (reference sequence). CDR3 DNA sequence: TGTGCCAGCAGCCAGGGGCTCTCTGGAAACACCATATATTTT. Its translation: CASSQGLSGNTIYF.